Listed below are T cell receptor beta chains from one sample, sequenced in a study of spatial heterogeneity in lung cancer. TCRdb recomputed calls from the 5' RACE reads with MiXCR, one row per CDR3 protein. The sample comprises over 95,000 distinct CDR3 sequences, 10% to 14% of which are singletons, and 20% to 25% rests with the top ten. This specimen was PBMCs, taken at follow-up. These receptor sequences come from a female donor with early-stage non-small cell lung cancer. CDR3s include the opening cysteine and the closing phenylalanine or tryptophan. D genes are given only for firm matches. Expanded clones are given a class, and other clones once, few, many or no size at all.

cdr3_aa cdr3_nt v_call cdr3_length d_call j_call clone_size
CASSSRTSVLHTDTQYF TGTGCCAGCAGCTCCAGGACTAGCGTCCTCCACACAGATACGCAGTATTTT TRBV5-4 17 TRBD2 TRBJ2-3 many
CASSLATFNTDTQYF TGTGCCAGCAGCTTAGCGACCTTCAACACAGATACGCAGTATTTT TRBV11-2 15 NA TRBJ2-3 few
CASSPLTGQKYQPQHF TGTGCCAGCAGCCCCTTGACAGGGCAAAAATATCAGCCCCAGCATTTT TRBV28 16 TRBD1 TRBJ1-5 many
CASSSPRGREVEQYF TGTGCCAGCAGCTCCCCTCGGGGCCGTGAAGTCGAGCAGTACTTC TRBV11-2 15 NA TRBJ2-7 NA
CASSSAGTGFSGGSYNEQFF TGTGCCAGCAGTTCTGCCGGGACAGGATTTAGCGGGGGCTCCTACAATGAGCAGTTCTTC TRBV28 20 NA TRBJ2-1 many
CASSLGEGRRLTF TGTGCCAGCAGTTTGGGTGAGGGGCGCAGGCTCACCTTC TRBV28 13 NA TRBJ1-2 few
CASSAVPGQGMNSPLHF TGTGCCAGCAGCGCCGTCCCGGGACAGGGAATGAATTCACCCCTCCACTTT TRBV21-1 17 NA TRBJ1-6 few
CASSPTGTQYNEQFF TGTGCCAGCAGCCCCACCGGGACGCAATACAATGAGCAGTTCTTC TRBV7-3 15 NA TRBJ2-1 NA
CASSPIDRGRTYEQYF TGTGCCAGTAGCCCCATTGACAGGGGGCGAACCTACGAGCAGTACTTC TRBV19 16 TRBD1 TRBJ2-7 NA
CACGQTFGELFF TGTGCTTGTGGACAAACGTTCGGGGAGCTGTTTTTT TRBV19 12 NA TRBJ2-2 many
CASSLTTTDTQYF TGTGCCAGCAGCTTAACTACCACAGATACGCAGTATTTT TRBV7-9 13 NA TRBJ2-3 many
CASSAGGQGQNIQYF TGTGCCAGCTCAGCAGGGGGACAGGGCCAAAACATTCAGTACTTC TRBV18 15 TRBD1 TRBJ2-4 NA
CASSLVGQAAYEQYF TGTGCCAGCAGTTTGGTAGGGCAGGCAGCCTACGAGCAGTACTTC TRBV27 15 NA TRBJ2-7 NA
CASSLHGSNEKLFF TGTGCCAGCAGTTTACACGGATCTAATGAAAAACTGTTTTTT TRBV12-3/TRBV12-4 14 NA TRBJ1-4 many
CASSPQGQGTDTQYF TGTGCCAGCTCACCACAGGGACAGGGCACAGATACGCAGTATTTT TRBV18 15 TRBD1 TRBJ2-3 many
CASSTRQGSATEAFF TGTGCCAGCAGTACCCGACAGGGGAGTGCCACTGAAGCTTTCTTT TRBV2 15 TRBD1 TRBJ1-1 few
CASSLGGMRDTQYF TGCGCCAGCAGCTTGGGTGGAATGAGAGATACGCAGTATTTT TRBV5-1 14 NA TRBJ2-3 few
CASSQEATGTGDSQPQHF TGTGCCAGCAGCCAAGAAGCAACCGGGACAGGGGATTCTCAGCCCCAGCATTTT TRBV4-2 18 TRBD1 TRBJ1-5 NA
CASSLFSGVGGHEQYF TGTGCCAGCAGCTTATTTTCCGGTGTCGGGGGCCACGAGCAGTACTTC TRBV11-2 16 NA TRBJ2-7 many
CASSIRPRHEQFF TGTGCCAGTAGTATCCGACCCCGCCATGAGCAGTTCTTC TRBV19 13 NA TRBJ2-1 few
CATQSPRDREKETQYF TGTGCCACCCAAAGCCCCCGAGACAGGGAAAAAGAGACCCAGTACTTC TRBV19 16 TRBD1 TRBJ2-5 NA
CASSLDAYNEQFF TGTGCCAGCAGCTTGGACGCATACAATGAGCAGTTCTTC TRBV7-6 13 NA TRBJ2-1 many
CASSERVYYYNEQFF TGTGCCAGCAGTGAACGGGTATACTACTACAATGAGCAGTTCTTC TRBV2 15 NA TRBJ2-1 few
CASSSDRAFGNTIYF TGTGCCAGCAGTTCCGACAGGGCCTTTGGAAACACCATATATTTT TRBV12-3/TRBV12-4 15 TRBD1 TRBJ1-3 few
CASSPGLGESETQYF TGTGCCAGCTCACCAGGGCTGGGGGAGAGTGAGACCCAGTACTTC TRBV18 15 NA TRBJ2-5 many
CASSLWAGGLDTQYF TGTGCCAGCAGCTTATGGGCGGGAGGTTTAGATACGCAGTATTTT TRBV7-2 15 TRBD2 TRBJ2-3 few
CASSLPTTSGTDTQYF TGCGCCAGCAGCTTGCCGACAACTAGCGGAACAGATACGCAGTATTTT TRBV5-1 16 TRBD2 TRBJ2-3 few
CASSHNENTEAFF TGTGCCAGCAGCCATAATGAGAACACTGAAGCTTTCTTT TRBV3-1 13 NA TRBJ1-1 few
CASSYSPTGELFF TGTGCCAGCAGTTACTCCCCCACCGGGGAGCTGTTTTTT TRBV6-5 13 NA TRBJ2-2 many
CASSLNSAETQYF TGTGCCAGCAGCTTAAACTCCGCCGAGACCCAGTACTTC TRBV7-9 13 NA TRBJ2-5 NA
CATATSGRTADTQYF TGTGCCACCGCTACTAGCGGGAGAACCGCAGATACGCAGTATTTT TRBV24-1 15 TRBD2 TRBJ2-3 many
CASSDSGRRYNEQFF TGTGCCAGCAGCGATAGCGGGAGAAGGTACAATGAGCAGTTCTTC TRBV9 15 TRBD2 TRBJ2-1 few
CASNTGSTDTQYF TGTGCCAGCAATACCGGAAGCACAGATACGCAGTATTTT TRBV7-2 13 NA TRBJ2-3 many
CASSRQDRNSPLHF TGTGCCAGCAGTCGACAGGACAGGAATTCACCCCTCCACTTT TRBV5-6 14 TRBD1 TRBJ1-6 NA
CASSGTSRETQYF TGTGCCAGCAGCGGGACTAGCAGAGAGACCCAGTACTTC TRBV7-2 13 TRBD2 TRBJ2-5 few
CASEKLGGRTEAFF TGCGCCAGCGAAAAGCTTGGGGGACGAACCGAAGCTTTCTTT TRBV5-1 14 NA TRBJ1-1 NA
CASSPFSGETQYF TGTGCCAGCAGCCCTTTCTCGGGGGAGACCCAGTACTTC TRBV7-8 13 NA TRBJ2-5 many
CASITTAANTGELFF TGTGCCAGCATCACAACTGCTGCGAACACCGGGGAGCTGTTTTTT TRBV28 15 NA TRBJ2-2 NA
CASSEFRAGDQPQHF TGTGCCAGCAGTGAGTTCAGGGCAGGCGATCAGCCCCAGCATTTT TRBV27 15 NA TRBJ1-5 few
CASSPYEYKDTQYF TGTGCCAGCAGTCCCTACGAATATAAAGATACGCAGTATTTT TRBV28 14 NA TRBJ2-3 NA
CATSETNSYNEQFF TGTGCCACCAGTGAAACTAACTCCTACAATGAGCAGTTCTTC TRBV24-1 14 NA TRBJ2-1 few
CASTQTSGTAYNEQFF TGCGCCAGCACCCAGACAAGCGGGACCGCCTACAATGAGCAGTTCTTC TRBV5-1 16 TRBD2 TRBJ2-1 NA
CASSVGGSGVTKNIQYF TGTGCCAGCAGCGTCGGCGGGAGTGGGGTAACCAAAAACATTCAGTACTTC TRBV9 17 TRBD2 TRBJ2-4 NA
CAAGAGTTDTQYF TGTGCCGCTGGAGCGGGTACCACAGATACGCAGTATTTT TRBV24-1 13 NA TRBJ2-3 NA
CSAREGRDTGELFF TGCAGCGCTCGGGAGGGCCGGGACACCGGGGAGCTGTTTTTT TRBV29-1 14 TRBD2 TRBJ2-2 few
CASRRYNEQFF TGTGCCAGCCGACGCTACAATGAGCAGTTCTTC TRBV2 11 NA TRBJ2-1 many
CSASRLIGTGGRNQPQHF TGCAGTGCTAGCCGCTTAATTGGGACAGGGGGTCGCAATCAGCCCCAGCATTTT TRBV20-1 18 TRBD1 TRBJ1-5 few
CASSSHRDYQRETQYF TGTGCCAGCAGTTCCCACCGGGACTATCAACGAGAGACCCAGTACTTC TRBV6-2/TRBV6-3 16 TRBD2 TRBJ2-5 many
CASGVLYLRHNEQFF TGTGCCAGCGGGGTTCTTTATTTACGGCACAATGAGCAGTTCTTC TRBV6-1 15 NA TRBJ2-1 NA
CASSLLGADTQYF TGTGCCAGCAGCTTGCTCGGCGCAGATACGCAGTATTTT TRBV7-2 13 NA TRBJ2-3 NA
CASSPWRLPLYGYTF TGTGCCAGCAGCCCGTGGAGGCTTCCTCTCTATGGCTACACCTTC TRBV7-2 15 NA TRBJ1-2 NA
CASSQDWTRLYNEQFF TGCGCCAGCAGCCAAGATTGGACTAGGCTATACAATGAGCAGTTCTTC TRBV4-3 16 TRBD2 TRBJ2-1 few
CASNRLAGLGNEQFF TGTGCCAGCAACCGACTAGCGGGCCTCGGCAATGAGCAGTTCTTC TRBV2 15 TRBD2 TRBJ2-1 NA